The 27 T cell receptor beta chains listed next were all sequenced from one sample in a study of T cell responses to AZD1222 COVID-19 vaccine. The repertoire was sequenced with immunoSEQ multiplex PCR; TCRdb's copy has only in-frame clones and lacks some. The profile covers approximately 100,000 clones, with roughly 89% appearing a single time and 3% to 4% taken by the ten largest. The input for sequencing was peripheral blood, taken on day 0 of AZD1222 vaccination. These receptors were collected from an adult in good health.

V gene TRBV6-2 or TRBV6-3 combines with J gene TRBJ2-2, with D perhaps matching TRBD1 or TRBD2 (6 bases each). This CDR3 contains 15 residues. V was trimmed by 5 bases and J by 0 bases, leaving 10 bases between them. CDR1 MNHEY and CDR2 SVGEGT come from the germline V gene. CDR3 nucleotide sequence: TGTGCCAGCAGTACCGGGGGCTCGAACACCGGGGAGCTGTTTTTT. Amino acids: CASSTGGSNTGELFF.

This chain links TRBV5-5 with TRBJ2-7, with 12 bases identical to TRBD2. Germline V gene sequence: CDR1 SGHKS, CDR2 YYEKEE (reference sequence). The CDR3 extends over 18 amino acids. V lost 5 bases and J lost 0; bases outside the gene matches: 12. CDR3 sequence reads: CASSHTGTSGYSSYEQYF. In DNA, the CDR3 is TGTGCCAGCAGTCACACCGGGACTAGCGGGTATAGCTCCTACGAGCAGTACTTC.

V usage is TRBV5-1 and J usage is TRBJ1-4; no firm D call. The V and J ends lost 2 bases and 2 bases respectively, with 7 bases between them. Germline CDR1 SGHRS, CDR2 YFSETQ. The CDR3 loop spans 14 amino acids. DNA of the CDR3: TGCGCCAGCAGCTTTGCGGGGACTAATGAAAAACTGTTTTTT. Its protein is CASSFAGTNEKLFF.

The rearrangement uses TRBV18 and TRBJ1-1, with D tentatively TRBD1 (6 bases). Germline loops: CDR1 KGHSH, CDR2 LQKENI. The ends were cut back, 0 bases at V and 5 bases at J, with 13 bases in the middle. The CDR3 totals 15 residues. CDR3 residues: CASSPPFTGYTEAFF. CDR3 DNA: TGTGCCAGCTCACCACCCTTTACAGGGTATACTGAAGCTTTCTTT.

Here the CDR3 reads CASKRSGTMGTGNTIYF. CDR3 DNA sequence: TGTGCCAGTAAAAGGTCTGGAACGATGGGGACTGGAAACACCATATATTTT. V is TRBV19 and J is TRBJ1-3; D unclear. CDR1 and CDR2 (germline): LNHDA, SQIVND (reference sequence). Between the trimmed V and J ends, which lost 7 bases and 2 bases, there was a span of 21 bases. CDR3 length: 17 amino acids.

The chain couples TRBV15 to TRBJ1-1, with 9 bases matching TRBD1. The V and J ends lost 1 base and 7 bases, in that order; junction bases with no gene match: 10. The CDR3 loop spans 16 amino acids. Germline-derived CDR1 and CDR2 are LNHNV and YYDKDF (reference sequence). The CDR3 sequence: CATSRGGTGNLGEAFF. The CDR3 region has the DNA TGTGCCACCAGCAGAGGGGGGACAGGGAATCTAGGTGAAGCTTTCTTT.

The chain recombines TRBV3-1 (or the pseudogene TRBV3-2) with TRBJ1-5, with 9 bases lining up with TRBD1. With V trimmed by 4 bases and J by 1 base, 2 bases remained unmatched. Germline loops: CDR1 LGHDT, CDR2 YNNKEL (reference sequence). This CDR3 is 15 amino acids long. The CDR3 protein is CASSPGTGSNQPQHF. The CDR3 region has the DNA TGTGCCAGCAGCCCCGGGACAGGGAGCAATCAGCCCCAGCATTTT.

This clone occurred a few times. V is TRBV6-2 or TRBV6-3 and J is TRBJ1-5; D remains unclear. The CDR3 runs to 12 residues. V lost 2 bases and J 3 bases, leaving 2 bases between the germline ends. The V gene's germline CDR1 is MNHEY and CDR2 SVGEGT. DNA for the CDR3: TGTGCCAGCAGTTACGTCAATCAGCCCCAGCATTTT. This encodes CASSYVNQPQHF.

This clone was picked up one time. This chain connects TRBV15 to TRBJ1-2; D remains unclear. From germline, CDR1 is LNHNV and CDR2 YYDKDF (reference sequence). Between the trimmed V and J ends, which lost 0 bases and 4 bases, there was a span of 9 bases. The CDR3 contains 14 residues. CDR3 bases: TGTGCCACCAGCAGAGATCTTGGCGTCTATGGCTACACCTTC. Translated, it gives CATSRDLGVYGYTF.

The J gene is TRBJ1-3, the V gene TRBV2, with D uncertain. V was cut by 7 bases and J by 2 bases, with 15 bases left in between. The CDR3 totals 15 residues. Germline V gene sequence: CDR1 SNHLY, CDR2 FYNNEI. The CDR3 DNA reads TGTGCCAGCATCCTTGCCGGGCTCACTGGAAACACCATATATTTT. It translates to CASILAGLTGNTIYF.

This chain connects TRBV28 to TRBJ1-2; TRBD1 aligns across 9 bases. The V gene's germline CDR1 is MDHEN and CDR2 SYDVKM. Losses at the gene ends were 2 bases for V and 0 bases for J; bases not matched to a gene: 10. The CDR3 spans 18 residues. The CDR3 DNA is TGTGCCAGCAGTTTACCCCCCGGGACAGGGTTAGCTAACTATGGCTACACCTTC. It yields the protein CASSLPPGTGLANYGYTF.

This chain connects TRBV14 to TRBJ1-2; TRBD1 agrees at 7 bases. The CDR3 is 15 residues long. With 3 bases clipped from V and 7 bases from J, the junction kept 11 bases outside the gene matches. Germline-derived CDR1 and CDR2 are SGHDN and FVKESK. CDR3 bases: TGTGCCAGCAGCCATAACGCAGGGGGGTTGAGTGGCTACACCTTC. It is translated as CASSHNAGGLSGYTF. The whole variable domain, filled in from reference TRBV14 and TRBJ1-2, reads EAGVTQFPSHSVIEKGQTVTLRCDPISGHDNLYWYRRVMGKEIKFLLHFVKESKQDESGMPNNRFLAERTGGTYSTLKVQPAELEDSGVYFCASSHNAGGLSGYTFGSGTRLTVV.

The chain carries TRBV25-1 and TRBJ2-6; D is uncertain. V shed 4 bases and J shed 0 bases, with 13 bases lying between them. The V gene's germline CDR1 is MGHDK and CDR2 SYGVNS. The CDR3 length is 17 residues. The CDR3 DNA reads TGTGCCAGCAGTGGAGACGTCCCGAGCTCTGGGGCCAACGTCCTGACTTTC. The encoded protein is CASSGDVPSSGANVLTF.

The chain couples TRBV2 to TRBJ1-4; 7 bases are shared with TRBD1. Germline trimming cut 7 bases from V and 3 bases from J; bases unmatched to any gene: 11. The CDR3 consists of 16 residues. Germline loops: CDR1 SNHLY, CDR2 FYNNEI. The CDR3 nucleotides read TGTGCCAGCACCTGGGGAGGGGGCGGATCTAATGAAAAACTGTTTTTT. It encodes CASTWGGGGSNEKLFF.

This sequence joins TRBV16 and TRBJ2-1, with 11 positions matching TRBD1. Germline CDR1 KGHSY, CDR2 FQNENV. The junction had 2 bases not matched to a gene; V was cut back by 4 bases and J by 3 bases. CDR3 length: 15 amino acids. The CDR3 DNA follows: TGTGCCAGCAGCCGTGGGACAGGGGGCTACAATGAGCAGTTCTTC. Translated, it gives CASSRGTGGYNEQFF.

As concerns this clone: Other nucleotide sequences from this sample produce the same CDR3. The chain links TRBV6-2 or TRBV6-3 to TRBJ1-1; TRBD1 agrees at 8 bases. The CDR3 covers 15 residues. The V gene end was trimmed by 0 bases and the J gene end by 10 bases; junction bases not matched to a gene: 10. CDR1 is MNHEY and CDR2 is SVGEGT in the germline V gene. The CDR3 is CASSYSGQGRTRAFF. DNA for the CDR3: TGTGCCAGCAGTTACTCAGGACAGGGACGGACACGAGCTTTCTTT.

This clone was found once. The chain has TRBV5-8 and TRBJ2-1; D gene uncertain. V was shortened by 4 bases and J by 1 base, with 15 bases between the two germline ends. CDR1 SGHTS and CDR2 YDEGEE come from the germline V gene. The CDR3 is made up of 16 amino acids. The CDR3: CASSMDSTRSYNEQFF. The CDR3 DNA reads as TGTGCCAGCAGCATGGATTCAACAAGGTCCTACAATGAGCAGTTCTTC.

The chain employs TRBV15 and TRBJ1-2, with TRBD1 matching 7 bases. After removal of 0 bases from V and 6 bases from J, the junction contained 10 bases not matched to a gene. Germline V gives CDR1 LNHNV, CDR2 YYDKDF (reference sequence). The CDR3 has 16 amino acids. CDR3 loop: CATSRDPLTGLHGYTF. CDR3 DNA: TGTGCCACCAGCAGAGATCCCCTGACAGGGCTCCATGGCTACACCTTC.

This chain connects TRBV18 to TRBJ2-7; tentative D call: TRBD1 (5 bases). V was pared by 1 base and J by 0 bases, with 7 bases between. This CDR3 is 14 amino acids long. CDR1 is KGHSH and CDR2 is LQKENI in the germline V gene. The CDR3 spells CASSPQDISYEQYF. CDR3 DNA sequence: TGTGCCAGCTCACCACAGGACATCTCCTACGAGCAGTACTTC.

The chain has TRBV4-2 and TRBJ1-2, with 9 bases fitting TRBD1. The V and J ends lost 4 bases and 4 bases, in that order; junction bases with no gene match: 16. The CDR3 length is 18 residues. Germline CDR1 and CDR2: LGHNA and YNFKEQ. The CDR3 DNA reads as TGTGCCAGCAGCCCGCCGGGACAGGGCCAACCAGGGGGCTATGGCTACACCTTC. Translating gives CASSPPGQGQPGGYGYTF.

The V and J genes are TRBV5-1 and TRBJ2-3; tentative D call: TRBD1 (6 bases). CDR3 length equals 15 residues. V gave up 4 bases and J gave up 2 bases, with 14 bases separating them. Germline V CDR1 and CDR2: SGHRS, YFSETQ. CDR3 protein: CASSRTGTNTDTQYF. DNA for the CDR3: TGCGCCAGCAGCCGAACTGGGACAAACACAGATACGCAGTATTTT.

The chain has TRBV19 and TRBJ1-2, with TRBD1 as a possible D gene (6 bases). V shed 2 bases and J shed 8 bases, with 15 bases lying between them. Germline V CDR1 and CDR2: LNHDA, SQIVND (reference sequence). The CDR3 has 14 residues. In DNA, the CDR3 is TGTGCCAGTAGTATATCAACAGGGTCTCGGGGCTACACCTTC. Translating it yields CASSISTGSRGYTF.

The V gene is TRBV18, the J gene TRBJ1-3; 8 bases fit TRBD1. V dropped 3 bases and J dropped 0; count of bases not matched to a gene: 10. Per the germline V gene, CDR1 is KGHSH and CDR2 is LQKENI. There are 18 residues in the CDR3. The CDR3 is CASSPSTRGPTSGNTIYF. The CDR3 bases are TGTGCCAGCTCACCTTCTACCAGGGGGCCGACCTCTGGAAACACCATATATTTT.

CDR3 coding DNA: TGTGCCAGCAGTGAAGCCTGGACCCTGGGGACTGAAGCTTTCTTT. It codes for CASSEAWTLGTEAFF. The rearrangement uses TRBV6-1 and TRBJ1-1; D is undetermined. This CDR3 is 15 amino acids long. V was shortened by 0 bases and J by 5 bases, with 13 bases between the two germline ends. Germline V gene data show CDR1 as MNHNS and CDR2 as SASEGT.

CDR3 amino acids: CASSQGQFSNSPLHF. The CDR3 DNA is TGTGCCAGCAGCCAAGGCCAATTCTCGAATTCACCCCTCCACTTT. V and J are TRBV3-1 (or the pseudogene TRBV3-2) and TRBJ1-6, with D unclear. Germline CDR1 reads LGHDT; CDR2 reads YNNKEL (reference sequence). Trimming left V 1 base short and J 7 bases short, with 11 bases between. This CDR3 contains 15 residues.

J is TRBJ1-1 and V is TRBV6-2 or TRBV6-3; D is unclear. Looked up from germline, CDR1 is MNHEY and CDR2 is SVGEGT. The germline V and J ends were trimmed by 5 bases and 1 base, with 5 bases remaining between them. The CDR3 is 12 residues long. The CDR3 DNA sequence: TGTGCCAGCAGTGAGGGGAACACTGAAGCTTTCTTT. Encoded protein: CASSEGNTEAFF.

The V and J genes are TRBV6-5 and TRBJ2-2; D ambiguous. The CDR3 length is 15 residues. With 6 bases removed from V and 0 bases from J, the gap between germline ends came to 11 bases. CDR1 MNHEY and CDR2 SVGAGI come from the germline V gene. This CDR3 is CASRPRMANTGELFF. Here the CDR3 DNA reads TGTGCCAGCAGGCCCCGGATGGCGAACACCGGGGAGCTGTTTTTT.